One and the same sample provided the 18 T cell receptor beta chains below, sequenced in a study of T cell repertoires in cytomegalovirus infection. Their specific antigens are unknown. One entry per CDR3 protein, called by TCRdb with MiXCR from the reads. The profile shows about 340,000 distinct CDR3 sequences, roughly 28% of them singletons. Here the sequenced sample was cultured PBMCs, taken from culture after CMV antigen stimulation. The receptors shown here come from a human donor in good health (CMV status not recorded). Some clones in this sample may be carry-over from other donors' samples.

This chain uses TRBV20-1 with TRBJ2-1; D gene unclear. The CDR3 contains 13 residues. V lost 6 bases, J lost 7 bases, and 16 bases lay in between. Germline V CDR1 and CDR2: DFQATT, SNEGSKA (reference sequence). CDR3 amino acids: CSAAPANWNEQFF. For the CDR3, the DNA is TGCAGTGCCGCCCCGGCCAATTGGAATGAGCAGTTCTTC.

This clonotype has a handful of counts. Written as DNA, the CDR3 is TGTGCCAGCAGTAGACAAATTAGCAATCAGCCCCAGCATTTT. Its protein product is CASSRQISNQPQHF. This chain joins TRBV28 and TRBJ1-5, with D hard to call. The V gene's germline CDR1 is MDHEN and CDR2 SYDVKM. Trimming cost V 5 bases and J 0 bases, with 8 bases left between them. This CDR3 region has 14 residues.

In its sample, this clonotype was seen many times. The chain couples TRBV7-2 to TRBJ2-3; 12 bases map to TRBD2. The V segment lost 5 bases and the J segment 5 bases; nucleotides outside the gene matches: 8. The CDR3 is 16 residues long. Per germline, CDR1 SGHTA and CDR2 FQGNSA. CDR3 region: CASSARLAGEIDTQYF. CDR3 sequence (DNA): TGTGCCAGCAGCGCCAGACTAGCGGGAGAGATAGATACGCAGTATTTT.

V is TRBV6-6 and J is TRBJ2-4; tentative D call: TRBD2 (7 bases). Germline CDR1 and CDR2: MNHNY and SVGAGI (reference sequence). The CDR3 extends over 18 amino acids. The ends were cut back, 11 bases at V and 3 bases at J, with 29 bases in the middle. This chain's CDR3 is CAAEPRGGGGTYKNIQYF. The CDR3 DNA follows: TGTGCCGCAGAGCCGAGGGGGGGGGGGGGGACCTACAAAAACATTCAGTACTTC.

The rearrangement links TRBV12-3 or TRBV12-4 to TRBJ1-6; D remains unclear. V lost 6 bases, J lost 9 bases, and 15 bases lay in between. This CDR3 is 14 amino acids long. This CDR3 is CASRHRARGSPLHF. CDR3 DNA sequence: TGTGCCAGCAGACACCGAGCTCGAGGTTCACCCCTCCACTTT.

This chain uses TRBV7-3 with TRBJ2-1, with 14 bases aligning to TRBD2. Germline-derived CDR1 and CDR2 are SGHTA and FQGTGA. J was trimmed by 7 bases and V by 0 bases; bases with no gene match: 2. This CDR3 comprises 16 residues. CDR3 in amino acids: CASSLTGTSGSNEQFF. CDR3 coding DNA: TGTGCCAGCAGCTTAACTGGGACTAGCGGGAGTAATGAGCAGTTCTTC.

The CDR3 region has the DNA TGTGCCAGCAGCTCTCCGGGGGGGCGAGAGACCCAGTACTTC. Translation: CASSSPGGRETQYF. The J gene is TRBJ2-5, the V gene TRBV7-9, with 8 bases fitting TRBD2. The CDR3 spans 14 residues. The V segment lost 4 bases and the J segment 4 bases; nucleotides outside the gene matches: 5. Per germline, CDR1 SEHNR and CDR2 FQNEAQ (reference sequence).

This clonotype has more than one count but fewer than ten. This rearrangement joins TRBV4-1 to TRBJ2-1, with D perhaps being TRBD1 or TRBD2 (6 bases each). Per germline, CDR1 MGHRA and CDR2 YSYEKL. Trimming pared 0 bases from V and 4 bases from J, leaving 10 bases between. This CDR3 spans 15 amino acids. The CDR3, as DNA: TGCGCCAGCAGCCAAGACGCGGGGACATACAATGAGCAGTTCTTC. Amino acid sequence: CASSQDAGTYNEQFF.

The chain uses TRBV6-4 and TRBJ2-1; TRBD2 agrees at 10 bases. With 8 bases clipped from V and 0 bases from J, the junction kept 13 bases outside the gene matches. This CDR3 spans 18 amino acids. The V gene's germline CDR1 is MRHNA and CDR2 SNTAGT. Here the CDR3 reads CASAPTSGTTSSYNEQFF. DNA of the CDR3: TGTGCCAGCGCACCTACTAGCGGGACTACGAGCTCCTACAATGAGCAGTTCTTC.

There are a few counts of this clonotype. J is TRBJ1-1 and V is TRBV7-3, with TRBD1 matching 8 bases. There are 17 residues in the CDR3. CDR1 is SGHTA, CDR2 FQGTGA, per germline. J was trimmed by 1 base and V by 1 base; bases with no gene match: 8. CDR3 bases: TGTGCCAGCAGCTTAAGACGGGACAGGCGATCGAACACTGAAGCTTTCTTT. Amino acids: CASSLRRDRRSNTEAFF. The full variable domain, in which reference TRBV7-3 and TRBJ1-1 provide the parts outside the CDR3, is GAGVSQTPSNKVTEKGKYVELRCDPISGHTALYWYRQSLGQGPEFLIYFQGTGAADDSGLPNDRFFAVRPEGSVSTLKIQRTERGDSAVYLCASSLRRDRRSNTEAFFGQGTRLTVV.

The V and J genes are TRBV6-1 and TRBJ1-5; D is unresolved. CDR1 and CDR2 (germline): MNHNS, SASEGT. This CDR3 has 15 residues. V dropped 10 bases and J dropped 1 base, with 17 bases sitting between them. CDR3 bases: TGTGCCACCAACTCCCAACATTTCAGCAATCAGCCCCAGCATTTT. It encodes CATNSQHFSNQPQHF.

There are a few counts of this clonotype. CDR3 sequence (DNA): TGTGCCAGCAGCTTAAACAGTAACTATGGCTACACCTTC. Its protein product is CASSLNSNYGYTF. This chain joins TRBV7-2 and TRBJ1-2, with D hard to call. This CDR3 contains 13 residues. V lost 2 bases, J lost 1 base, and 5 bases lay in between. CDR1 and CDR2 (germline): SGHTA, FQGNSA.

The chain couples TRBV30 to TRBJ2-7; the D is unclear. V was trimmed by 4 bases and J by 3 bases, leaving 10 bases between them. From germline, CDR1 is GTSNPN and CDR2 SVGIG (reference sequence). This CDR3 spans 12 amino acids. CDR3 DNA sequence: TGTGCCTGGACCAGAGACGTCTACGAGCAGTACTTC. This encodes CAWTRDVYEQYF.

This clonotype turned up a few times. The chain uses TRBV12-3 or TRBV12-4 and TRBJ1-2; D is unclear. The CDR3 is 17 amino acids. V dropped 2 bases and J dropped 3 bases, with 19 bases sitting between them. The CDR3 loop reads CASSLSLEREADYGYTF. The CDR3 nucleotides are TGTGCCAGCAGTTTATCCCTGGAGAGAGAGGCGGACTATGGCTACACCTTC.

The V and J genes are TRBV20-1 and TRBJ2-7, with 12 nucleotides matching TRBD2. Germline CDR1 is DFQATT and CDR2 is SNEGSKA (reference sequence). The V segment lost 5 bases and the J segment 2 bases; nucleotides outside the gene matches: 4. The CDR3 has 14 amino acids. Here the CDR3 reads CSACGLAGTYEQYF. As DNA, the CDR3 is TGCAGTGCTTGCGGACTAGCGGGGACCTACGAGCAGTACTTC.

This sequence joins TRBV7-9 and TRBJ2-6, with TRBD2 matching over 7 bases. From germline, CDR1 is SEHNR and CDR2 FQNEAQ (reference sequence). V shed 7 bases and J 0 bases; nucleotides not matched to a gene: 9. There are 17 residues in the CDR3. The CDR3 reads CASNVLAPSSGANVLTF. Here the CDR3 DNA reads TGTGCCAGCAACGTACTAGCGCCGAGCTCTGGGGCCAACGTCCTGACTTTC.

The chain has TRBV7-8 and TRBJ2-3; either TRBD1 or TRBD2 may supply D (5 bases each). This CDR3 contains 15 residues. Trimming pared 6 bases from V and 0 bases from J, leaving 13 bases between. CDR1 is SGHVS and CDR2 is FQNEAQ in the germline V gene. In DNA, the CDR3 is TGTGCCAGCAGGGCCGGGACCCTAAGCACAGATACGCAGTATTTT. Protein sequence: CASRAGTLSTDTQYF.

At least ten counts were recorded for this clonotype. The J gene is TRBJ1-2, the V gene TRBV7-2; TRBD1 is a possible D gene (6 bases). Per germline, CDR1 SGHTA and CDR2 FQGNSA. Trimming left V 2 bases short and J 5 bases short, with 24 bases between. The CDR3 loop spans 18 amino acids. The CDR3 loop is CASSLTAGGAGLPYGYTF. CDR3 sequence (DNA): TGTGCCAGCAGCTTAACCGCCGGGGGGGCAGGGCTCCCATATGGCTACACCTTC. The whole variable domain, filled in from reference TRBV7-2 and TRBJ1-2, reads GAGVSQSPSNKVTEKGKDVELRCDPISGHTALYWYRQSLGQGLEFLIYFQGNSAPDKSGLPSDRFSAERTGGSVSTLTIQRTQQEDSAVYLCASSLTAGGAGLPYGYTFGSGTRLTVV.